This is a list of T cell receptor beta chains from one sample in a study of patients and donors after allogeneic stem cell transplantation. TCRdb re-analysed the RT-PCR reads in MiXCR, keeping a single row per CDR3 protein. The table includes about a million distinct CDR3 sequences, more than 15% detected once. The sequencing sample was made of blood, either unsorted or a sorted T cell fraction (not recorded which). These receptors originate from a human donor who was either an allogeneic HSCT recipient or a stem cell or donor lymphocyte infusion donor (not recorded which). It is not recorded whose cells these are; they may come from a transplant donor. CDR3s include the opening cysteine and the closing phenylalanine or tryptophan. D genes are given only for firm matches. Size is omitted from some rows. Given values are once, few, many or a class for expanded clones.

cdr3_aa: CASSESGTGKNIQYF; cdr3_nt: TGTGCCAGCAGTGAATCCGGGACAGGCAAAAACATTCAGTACTTC; j_call: TRBJ2-4; clone_size: NA; d_call: TRBD1; v_call: TRBV6-1
cdr3_aa: CASSPLDRKVAEAFF; cdr3_nt: TGCGCCAGCAGCCCACTCGACAGGAAGGTCGCTGAAGCTTTCTTT; j_call: TRBJ1-1; clone_size: NA; d_call: NA; v_call: TRBV5-1
cdr3_aa: CASSLRRVNEKLFF; cdr3_nt: TGTGCCAGCAGCTTACGCAGAGTTAATGAAAAACTGTTTTTT; j_call: TRBJ1-4; clone_size: NA; d_call: NA; v_call: TRBV7-2
cdr3_aa: CSARQGITYEQYF; cdr3_nt: TGCAGTGCTAGACAGGGAATAACCTACGAGCAGTACTTC; j_call: TRBJ2-7; clone_size: NA; d_call: NA; v_call: TRBV20-1
cdr3_aa: CASSVEAQTTYEQYF; cdr3_nt: TGTGCCAGCAGCGTAGAGGCGCAAACCACCTACGAGCAGTACTTC; j_call: TRBJ2-7; clone_size: NA; d_call: NA; v_call: TRBV9
cdr3_aa: CASSEGPGGSPLHF; cdr3_nt: TGTGCCAGCAGTGAAGGGCCGGGCGGTTCACCCCTCCACTTT; j_call: TRBJ1-6; clone_size: NA; d_call: NA; v_call: TRBV6-1
cdr3_aa: CASSLRDRPTPEAFF; cdr3_nt: TGTGCCAGCAGTCTTAGGGACAGACCTACCCCCGAAGCTTTCTTT; j_call: TRBJ1-1; clone_size: NA; d_call: TRBD1; v_call: TRBV12-3/TRBV12-4
cdr3_aa: CASSLDRDRGGYTF; cdr3_nt: TGTGCCAGCAGCTTAGATCGGGACAGGGGTGGCTACACCTTC; j_call: TRBJ1-2; clone_size: few; d_call: TRBD1; v_call: TRBV11-2
cdr3_aa: CASSEWAGAVAEAFF; cdr3_nt: TGTGCCAGCAGTGAATGGGCAGGGGCTGTTGCTGAAGCTTTCTTT; j_call: TRBJ1-1; clone_size: few; d_call: NA; v_call: TRBV6-1
cdr3_aa: CSVQAGGRRGYTF; cdr3_nt: TGCAGCGTTCAGGCAGGGGGCCGTCGTGGCTACACCTTC; j_call: TRBJ1-2; clone_size: NA; d_call: TRBD1; v_call: TRBV29-1
cdr3_aa: CASSPGQRNTGELFF; cdr3_nt: TGTGCCAGCAGCCCCGGACAGCGGAACACCGGGGAGCTGTTTTTT; j_call: TRBJ2-2; clone_size: NA; d_call: NA; v_call: TRBV5-5
cdr3_aa: CASSFGDTSTDTQYF; cdr3_nt: TGTGCCAGCAGTTTTGGGGACACCAGCACAGATACGCAGTATTTT; j_call: TRBJ2-3; clone_size: many; d_call: NA; v_call: TRBV12-3/TRBV12-4
cdr3_aa: CASNMDRNYGYTF; cdr3_nt: TGTGCCAGCAATATGGACAGGAACTATGGCTACACCTTC; j_call: TRBJ1-2; clone_size: few; d_call: TRBD1; v_call: TRBV5-6
cdr3_aa: CASRTEQGHEQFF; cdr3_nt: TGTGCCAGCAGAACTGAACAGGGACATGAGCAGTTCTTC; j_call: TRBJ2-1; clone_size: few; d_call: NA; v_call: TRBV2
cdr3_aa: CASSSEGPQETQYF; cdr3_nt: TGCGCCAGCAGCTCCGAAGGTCCCCAAGAGACCCAGTACTTC; j_call: TRBJ2-5; clone_size: few; d_call: NA; v_call: TRBV5-1
cdr3_aa: CASSLNRGGGETQYF; cdr3_nt: TGCGCCAGCAGCTTGAACAGGGGAGGGGGAGAGACCCAGTACTTC; j_call: TRBJ2-5; clone_size: many; d_call: NA; v_call: TRBV5-1
cdr3_aa: CATSDTPGQGAISGNTIYF; cdr3_nt: TGTGCCACCAGTGATACCCCGGGACAGGGGGCTATCTCTGGAAACACCATATATTTT; j_call: TRBJ1-3; clone_size: NA; d_call: TRBD1; v_call: TRBV24-1
cdr3_aa: CASSGRGSSGRVYEQFF; cdr3_nt: TGCGCCAGCTCGGGGAGAGGGAGTAGCGGGAGAGTGTATGAGCAGTTCTTC; j_call: TRBJ2-1; clone_size: many; d_call: TRBD2; v_call: TRBV5-1
cdr3_aa: CASSYPTSGGGNEQFF; cdr3_nt: TGTGCCAGCAGTTACCCGACTAGCGGGGGGGGGAATGAGCAGTTCTTC; j_call: TRBJ2-1; clone_size: few; d_call: TRBD2; v_call: TRBV6-5
cdr3_aa: CASSLMDGETQYF; cdr3_nt: TGTGCCAGCAGTTTGATGGACGGGGAGACCCAGTACTTC; j_call: TRBJ2-5; clone_size: NA; d_call: NA; v_call: TRBV12-3/TRBV12-4
cdr3_aa: CASSRGTTPSYEQYF; cdr3_nt: TGTGCCAGCAGCCGCGGGACTACCCCCTCCTACGAGCAGTACTTC; j_call: TRBJ2-7; clone_size: NA; d_call: TRBD2; v_call: TRBV3-1
cdr3_aa: CASSVDPRAGGYTF; cdr3_nt: TGTGCCAGCAGCGTAGACCCAAGGGCGGGTGGCTACACCTTC; j_call: TRBJ1-2; clone_size: NA; d_call: NA; v_call: TRBV9
cdr3_aa: CASSLRPLRGEQYF; cdr3_nt: TGTGCCAGCAGCTTAAGACCCTTAAGGGGCGAGCAGTACTTC; j_call: TRBJ2-7; clone_size: NA; d_call: NA; v_call: TRBV13
cdr3_aa: CASSPQPRTGNGGYTF; cdr3_nt: TGTGCCAGCAGCCCGCAACCCCGAACAGGGAATGGTGGCTACACCTTC; j_call: TRBJ1-2; clone_size: few; d_call: NA; v_call: TRBV7-3
cdr3_aa: CASSIGSPGGNQPQHF; cdr3_nt: TGTGCCAGTAGTATAGGGTCCCCTGGCGGGAATCAGCCCCAGCATTTT; j_call: TRBJ1-5; clone_size: few; d_call: NA; v_call: TRBV19
cdr3_aa: CASSPETGWRNQPQHF; cdr3_nt: TGTGCCAGCTCACCGGAGACAGGGTGGCGCAATCAGCCCCAGCATTTT; j_call: TRBJ1-5; clone_size: few; d_call: TRBD1; v_call: TRBV18
cdr3_aa: CASSPPLGGLGKNIQYF; cdr3_nt: TGTGCCAGCAGCCCTCCGCTGGGGGGATTGGGCAAAAACATTCAGTACTTC; j_call: TRBJ2-4; clone_size: NA; d_call: NA; v_call: TRBV11-2
cdr3_aa: CASSQGTGAGQPQHF; cdr3_nt: TGTGCCAGCAGCCAAGGGACCGGGGCTGGTCAGCCCCAGCATTTT; j_call: TRBJ1-5; clone_size: many; d_call: NA; v_call: TRBV4-2
cdr3_aa: CASSRGGLYNEQFF; cdr3_nt: TGTGCCAGCTCCAGGGGGGGACTTTACAATGAGCAGTTCTTC; j_call: TRBJ2-1; clone_size: few; d_call: NA; v_call: TRBV27
cdr3_aa: CASRADRGSSYEQYF; cdr3_nt: TGTGCCAGCAGAGCGGACAGGGGAAGCTCCTACGAGCAGTACTTC; j_call: TRBJ2-7; clone_size: few; d_call: TRBD1; v_call: TRBV12-3/TRBV12-4